The clone carrying this T cell receptor (beta chain) was seen a handful of times. The antigen remains unidentified. Germline V gene lookup returns CDR1 SGDLS and CDR2 YYNGEE. The V end lost 0 bases, the J end lost 3 bases, and 12 bases lay between the germline ends. The CDR3 length is 15 residues. Together with a sample-barcoded 5' primer, a J-beta primer mix was included in a second PCR lasting about 7 to 11 cycles. Each cDNA was tagged by a template-switch adaptor containing 12 random nucleotides. Sequencing yielded, for each sample, at least 3 million paired-end reads carrying CDR3. From the 5' RACE reads, TCRdb called clonotypes with MiXCR, one entry per CDR3 protein. Here the sample spans some 900,000 distinct CDR3 sequences, about 44% being singletons. The record originates from a study of blood T cells in healthy people across ages. General study points: It was the long-lived donors that had more naive CD4+ cells and higher diversity than aged donors. Diversity of TCR beta per million T cells declined in a roughly linear way with age.

The sample taken for sequencing was blood. This clonotype was sampled from a man between 25 and 39 years old in good health. The chain combines TRBV9 with TRBJ1-1; possible D gene TRBD1, 6 bases. CDR3 bases: TGTGCCAGCAGCGTAGACCAGGGGTTCGACACTGAAGCTTTCTTT. This sequence encodes CASSVDQGFDTEAFF.